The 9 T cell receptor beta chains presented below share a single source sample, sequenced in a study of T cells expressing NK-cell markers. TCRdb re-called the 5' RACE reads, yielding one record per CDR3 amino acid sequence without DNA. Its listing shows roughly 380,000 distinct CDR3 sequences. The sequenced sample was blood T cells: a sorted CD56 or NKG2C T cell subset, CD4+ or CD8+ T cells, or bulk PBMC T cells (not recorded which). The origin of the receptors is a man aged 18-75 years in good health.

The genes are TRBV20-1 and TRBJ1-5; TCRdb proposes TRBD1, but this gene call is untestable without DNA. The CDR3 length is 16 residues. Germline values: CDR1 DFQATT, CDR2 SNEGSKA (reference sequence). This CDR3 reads CSAAGVGDGSNQPQHF.

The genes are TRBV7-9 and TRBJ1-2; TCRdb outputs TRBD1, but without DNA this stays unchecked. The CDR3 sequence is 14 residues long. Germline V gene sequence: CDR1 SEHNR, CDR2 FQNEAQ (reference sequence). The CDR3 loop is CASSLSRRGYGYTF. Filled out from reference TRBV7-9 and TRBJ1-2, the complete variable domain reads DTGVSQNPRHKITKRGQNVTFRCDPISEHNRLYWYRQTLGQGPEFLTYFQNEAQLEKSRLLSDRFSAERPKGSFSTLEIQRTEQGDSAMYLCASSLSRRGYGYTFGSGTRLTVV.

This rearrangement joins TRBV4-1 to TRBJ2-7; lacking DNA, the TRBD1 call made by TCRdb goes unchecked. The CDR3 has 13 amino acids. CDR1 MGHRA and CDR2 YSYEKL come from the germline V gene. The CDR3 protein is CASSQPNRGEQYF.

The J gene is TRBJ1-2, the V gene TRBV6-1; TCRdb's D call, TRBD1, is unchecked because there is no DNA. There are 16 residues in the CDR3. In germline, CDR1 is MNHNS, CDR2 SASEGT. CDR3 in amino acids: CASRPGGFRGGYGYTF.

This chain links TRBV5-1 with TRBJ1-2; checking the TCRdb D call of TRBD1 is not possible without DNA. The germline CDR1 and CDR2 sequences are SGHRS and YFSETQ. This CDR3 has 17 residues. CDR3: CASSRDKTGGQDYGYTF.

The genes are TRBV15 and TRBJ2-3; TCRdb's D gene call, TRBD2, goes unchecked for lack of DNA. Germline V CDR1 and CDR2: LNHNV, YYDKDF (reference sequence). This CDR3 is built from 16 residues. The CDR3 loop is CATSGGLAGRTDTQYF.

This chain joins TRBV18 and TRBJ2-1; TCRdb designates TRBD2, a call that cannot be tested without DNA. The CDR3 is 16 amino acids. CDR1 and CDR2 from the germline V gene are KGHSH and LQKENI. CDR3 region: CASSIIRLARGDEQFF.

The CDR3 here is CAALGRTHEQYF. This chain connects TRBV24-1 to TRBJ2-7. Germline V gene data show CDR1 as KGHDR and CDR2 as SFDVKD. The CDR3 totals 12 residues.

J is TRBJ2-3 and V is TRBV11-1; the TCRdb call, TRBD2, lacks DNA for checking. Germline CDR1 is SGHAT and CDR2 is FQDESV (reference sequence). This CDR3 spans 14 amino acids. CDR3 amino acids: CASSVGLGRDTQYF.